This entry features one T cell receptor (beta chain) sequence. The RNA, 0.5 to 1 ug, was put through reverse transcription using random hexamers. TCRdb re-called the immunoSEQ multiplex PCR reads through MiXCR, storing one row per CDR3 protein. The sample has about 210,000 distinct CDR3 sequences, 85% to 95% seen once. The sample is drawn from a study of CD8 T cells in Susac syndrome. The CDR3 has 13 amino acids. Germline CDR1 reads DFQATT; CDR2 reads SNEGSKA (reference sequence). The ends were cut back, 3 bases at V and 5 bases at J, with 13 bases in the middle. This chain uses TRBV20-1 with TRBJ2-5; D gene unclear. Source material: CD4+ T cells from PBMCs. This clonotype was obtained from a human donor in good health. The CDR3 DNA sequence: TGCAGTGCTAGCCCCGTGGCGGTGGAGACCCAGTACTTC. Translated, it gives CSASPVAVETQYF.